This T cell receptor (beta chain) was observed in a study of T-cell reconstitution after alpha-beta-depleted transplantation in children. A TCRbeta library incorporating unique molecular identifiers was prepared. MiXCR, run by TCRdb on the PCR reads, gives a single entry per CDR3 protein. The table has around 420,000 distinct CDR3 sequences, 16% seen once; the top ten hold about 32%. Study findings and constraints: One year post-transplant, T-cell counts and diversity were largely derived from T cells produced anew.

Concerning this clonotype: What it recognizes is unknown.

The sequences come from PBMCs, mostly from graft donor cells, collected 360 days after TCRalphabeta/CD19-depleted stem cell transplant. The clonotype originates from a boy under two years old who had a stem cell transplant for Wiskott-Aldrich syndrome, so the T cells may come from the graft donor.

The CDR3 here is CASSPIGVQETQYF. For the CDR3, the DNA is TGTGCCAGCAGCCCCATAGGGGTCCAAGAGACCCAGTACTTC. The chain carries TRBV7-9 and TRBJ2-5, with a weak D call TRBD1 (5 bases). Trimming cost V 5 bases and J 1 base, with 11 bases left between them. Germline CDR1 and CDR2: SEHNR and FQNEAQ (reference sequence). This CDR3 has 14 amino acids.